The TCR beta chain described here comes from a study of glioma-infiltrating T cells. Whole-study results and caveats: Tissue-blood divergence was below expectation in non-neoplastic patients, above in gliomas. Very few CDR3 sequences were shared between tissue and blood.

TCR alpha and beta CDR3 regions were amplified from RNA using iRepertoire nested multiplex PCR. Tissue mRNA or PBMC total RNA, about 95-450 ng, went into one-step reverse transcription and amplification. TCRdb analysed the multiplex PCR reads with MiXCR anew, one entry per CDR3 protein. Of some 180,000 distinct CDR3 sequences listed, 32% are singletons. The length of the CDR3 is 16 residues. Germline V gene data show CDR1 as LGHDT and CDR2 as YNNKEL (reference sequence). V lost 0 bases and J 8 bases, leaving 16 bases between the germline ends. A word on this clonotype: Its antigen is unknown.

The clonotype was recovered from a human donor with low-grade glioma or glioblastoma, undergoing nonglioma brain surgery, or in good health (not recorded which). The specimen sequenced was glioma tissue, nonneoplastic brain tissue, or PBMCs (not recorded which). This rearrangement joins TRBV3-1 to TRBJ1-4, with D perhaps TRBD1 (5 bases). The CDR3 DNA is TGTGCCAGCAGCCAAGATCGCAGGGCCCCCGGAGAAAAACTGTTTTTT. Its translation is CASSQDRRAPGEKLFF.